The source of this TCR beta chain is a study of radiation and T cells in renal cell carcinoma. Study information: Nephrectomy followed 15 Gy stereotactic body radiation by 4 weeks.

CDR1 is SGHVS and CDR2 is FNYEAQ in the germline V gene. V shed 5 bases, J shed 1 base, and the junction held 7 bases outside the gene matches. The length of the CDR3 is 16 residues. Measured with immunoSEQ multiplex PCR; TCRdb has only the in-frame clones, and not every one. The sample comprises 150,000 or so clones, about 88% of which are singletons, and 4.1% rests with the top ten. As for time point: baseline pretreatment blood. Treatment in this sample: 15 Gy SBRT to primary tumor, nephrectomy 4 weeks later. Details on this clone: The target antigen is unknown.

Findings and caveats of the study: Without pretreatment biopsies, baseline tumor clonotype presence was undetermined. In blood, top tumor clones expanded by 2 weeks, shrinking by 4.

The sequencing used blood, collected from a patient whose treatment included radiotherapy and nephrectomy. This clonotype originated in a woman aged 70-85 years with renal cell carcinoma. The rearrangement links TRBV7-6 to TRBJ2-7, with 11 positions matching TRBD2. CDR3 bases: TGTGCCAGCAGCCCGGTAGCGGGGGGGCCGTCCTACGAGCAGTACTTC. Translated: CASSPVAGGPSYEQYF.